This is a list of T cell receptor beta chains from one sample in a study of blood T cell repertoires in COVID-19. The data were produced by immunoSEQ multiplex PCR, yet TCRdb's version contains in-frame clones alone and is incomplete. This sample has some 240,000 clones, with 65% to 90% found just once. Sequencing was done on a sample of peripheral blood. Receptor source: a man aged 50-60 years with active or convalescent COVID-19. The CDR3 runs from the conserved cysteine through the conserved F or W. Each record gives: J gene, V gene, CDR3 length, D gene, clone size, CDR3 protein, CDR3 DNA. The D gene is left open where the match is weak. Clone size is stated in some rows and not others, as once, few, many or a class when expanded.

TRBJ2-3 | TRBV5-6 | 18 | . | . | CASSPQTGPRPRTDTQYF | TGTGCCAGCAGCCCCCAGACTGGCCCTAGACCCCGCACAGATACGCAGTATTTT
TRBJ1-6 | TRBV6-4 | 13 | . | . | CASSDQAGSPLHF | TGTGCCAGCAGTGACCAGGCGGGTTCACCCCTCCACTTT
TRBJ1-1 | TRBV4-1 | 15 | TRBD1 | . | CASSPRTGAYTEAFF | TGCGCCAGCAGCCCCCGGACAGGGGCTTACACTGAAGCTTTCTTT
TRBJ1-3 | TRBV2 | 14 | . | . | CASSSQGGGNTIYF | TGTGCCAGCAGTTCCCAGGGTGGTGGAAACACCATATATTTT
TRBJ1-1 | TRBV15 | 13 | . | few | CATSRDKYTEAFF | TGTGCCACCAGCAGAGATAAATACACTGAAGCTTTCTTT
TRBJ2-3 | TRBV6-4 | 13 | . | . | CASSRTRTDTQYF | TGTGCCAGCAGTCGGACTCGCACAGATACGCAGTATTTT
TRBJ2-7 | TRBV5-1 | 14 | . | . | CASSSLPGVYEQYF | TGCGCCAGCAGCTCCTTGCCAGGTGTCTACGAGCAGTACTTC
TRBJ1-2 | TRBV7-3 | 13 | . | . | CASSPRPRDGYTF | TGTGCCAGCAGCCCACGCCCGAGGGATGGCTACACCTTC
TRBJ2-2 | TRBV11-2 | 13 | . | . | CASSPYRAGELFF | TGTGCCAGCAGCCCCTACAGGGCCGGGGAGCTGTTTTTT
TRBJ1-2 | TRBV19 | 14 | . | . | CASSSGPTNYGYTF | TGTGCCAGTAGTAGTGGGCCTACTAACTATGGCTACACCTTC
TRBJ1-3 | TRBV21-1 | 16 | . | . | CASSNGQGRGGNTIYF | TGTGCCAGCAGCAATGGACAAGGCCGGGGGGGAAACACCATATATTTT
TRBJ1-2 | TRBV7-9 | 15 | TRBD1 | . | CASSLDRGSFDGYTF | TGTGCCAGCAGCTTAGACAGGGGGAGTTTCGATGGCTACACCTTC
TRBJ1-2 | TRBV4-2 | 15 | . | . | CASSQESLPNYGYTF | TGTGCCAGCAGCCAAGAGAGCTTACCTAACTATGGCTACACCTTC
TRBJ2-7 | TRBV3-1/TRBV3-2 | 16 | TRBD2 | . | CASSQDGRDNSYEQYF | TGTGCCAGCAGCCAAGATGGGAGGGATAACTCCTACGAGCAGTACTTC
TRBJ1-1 | TRBV28 | 16 | TRBD1 | . | CASRPGQGRLKTEAFF | TGTGCCAGCAGACCCGGACAGGGAAGGTTGAAAACTGAAGCTTTCTTT
TRBJ2-3 | TRBV7-3 | 15 | TRBD2 | once | CASSLLGAGADTQYF | TGTGCCAGCAGCTTACTCGGGGCGGGGGCAGATACGCAGTATTTT
TRBJ2-5 | TRBV10-1 | 16 | TRBD2 | . | CASKAAAGGPGETQYF | TGCGCCAGCAAGGCCGCCGCGGGAGGGCCGGGGGAGACCCAGTACTTC
TRBJ2-7 | TRBV28 | 15 | TRBD2 | . | CASRGTSGRADEQYF | TGTGCTTCCAGGGGGACTAGCGGGAGGGCCGACGAGCAGTACTTC
TRBJ2-7 | TRBV10-2 | 15 | TRBD1 | . | CASRYALDRVGEQYF | TGCGCCAGCAGATACGCCCTGGACAGGGTGGGGGAGCAGTACTTC
TRBJ2-3 | TRBV19 | 13 | . | . | CASSEGTTDTQYF | TGTGCCAGTAGTGAGGGTACCACAGATACGCAGTATTTT
TRBJ1-5 | TRBV7-3 | 13 | . | once | CASSQGSNQPQHF | TGTGCCAGCAGCCAGGGGAGCAATCAGCCCCAGCATTTT
TRBJ2-1 | TRBV10-3 | 14 | TRBD1 | few | CAISEQGVENEQFF | TGTGCCATCAGTGAACAGGGGGTGGAAAATGAGCAGTTCTTC
TRBJ2-4 | TRBV5-1 | 15 | TRBD1 | . | CASSLGTGEVHIQYF | TGCGCCAGCAGCTTGGGGACAGGGGAGGTTCACATTCAGTACTTC
TRBJ2-5 | TRBV7-2 | 15 | TRBD1 | once | CASSPYRGLGETQYF | TGTGCCAGCAGCCCCTACAGGGGGCTTGGGGAGACCCAGTACTTC